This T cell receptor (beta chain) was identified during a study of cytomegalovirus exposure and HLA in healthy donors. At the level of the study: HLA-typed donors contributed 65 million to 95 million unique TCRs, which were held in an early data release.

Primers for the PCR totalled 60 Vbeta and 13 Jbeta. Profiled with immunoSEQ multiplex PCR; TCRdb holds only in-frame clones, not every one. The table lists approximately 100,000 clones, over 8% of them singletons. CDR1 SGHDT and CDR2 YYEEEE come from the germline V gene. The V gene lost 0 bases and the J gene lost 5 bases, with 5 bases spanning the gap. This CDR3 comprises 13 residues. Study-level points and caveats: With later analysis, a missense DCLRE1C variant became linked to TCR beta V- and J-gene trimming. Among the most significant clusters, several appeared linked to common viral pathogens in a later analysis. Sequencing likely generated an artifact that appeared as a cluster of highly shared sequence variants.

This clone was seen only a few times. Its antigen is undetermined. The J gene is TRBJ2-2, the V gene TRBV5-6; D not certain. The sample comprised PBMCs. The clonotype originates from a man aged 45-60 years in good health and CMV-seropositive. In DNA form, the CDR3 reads TGTGCCAGCAGCTTGGGCCGGACCGGGGAGCTGTTTTTT. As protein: CASSLGRTGELFF.